This T cell receptor (beta chain) comes out of a study of blood T cells in healthy people across ages. Study-wide points: Naive T cell percentage and TCR beta diversity correlated strongly. Per million T cells, the diversity of TCR beta decreased roughly linearly as age advanced.

PCR was performed a second time for about 7 to 12 cycles using a sample-barcoded 5' primer and a J-beta primer mix. TCRdb ran MiXCR on the 5' RACE reads and lists one entry per CDR3 protein. The sample has some 1.6 million distinct CDR3 sequences, roughly 32% seen once. Extractions gave at least 5.5 micrograms of total RNA per sample. This clonotype was detected a few times. What it recognizes is unknown. This receptor was identified in a woman in her twenties or thirties in good health. The sequenced sample consisted of blood.

CDR3 protein: CSATRTGGDYTF. CDR3 nucleotides: TGCAGTGCTACCAGGACAGGGGGCGACTACACCTTC. V usage is TRBV20-1 and J usage is TRBJ1-2; 11 bases are shared with TRBD1. V lost 4 bases and J lost 10; bases outside the gene matches: 5. This CDR3 spans 12 amino acids. Germline CDR1 and CDR2: DFQATT and SNEGSKA (reference sequence).